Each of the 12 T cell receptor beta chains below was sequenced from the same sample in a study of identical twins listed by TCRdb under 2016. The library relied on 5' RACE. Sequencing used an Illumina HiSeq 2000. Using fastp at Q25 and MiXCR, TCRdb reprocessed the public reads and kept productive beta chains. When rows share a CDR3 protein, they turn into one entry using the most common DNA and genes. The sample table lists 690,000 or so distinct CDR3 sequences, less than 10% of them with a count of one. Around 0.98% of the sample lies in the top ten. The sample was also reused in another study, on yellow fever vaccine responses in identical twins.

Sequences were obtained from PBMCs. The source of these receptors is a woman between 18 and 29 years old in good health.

The CDR3 loop is CASSPRLGLAGGQETQYF. The CDR3 DNA sequence: TGTGCCAGCAGCCCCCGGCTGGGGCTAGCGGGGGGCCAAGAGACCCAGTACTTC. This chain joins TRBV4-2 and TRBJ2-5; 11 positions agree with TRBD2. Germline CDR1 and CDR2: LGHNA and YNFKEQ. V lost 4 bases and J lost 1; bases outside the gene matches: 11. The CDR3 is 18 amino acids.

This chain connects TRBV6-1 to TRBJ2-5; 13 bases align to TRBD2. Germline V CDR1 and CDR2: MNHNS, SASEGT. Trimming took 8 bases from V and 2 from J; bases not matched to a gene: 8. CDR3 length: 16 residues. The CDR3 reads CASGWLGLAGQETQYF. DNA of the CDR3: TGTGCCAGCGGATGGTTGGGACTAGCGGGACAAGAGACCCAGTACTTC.

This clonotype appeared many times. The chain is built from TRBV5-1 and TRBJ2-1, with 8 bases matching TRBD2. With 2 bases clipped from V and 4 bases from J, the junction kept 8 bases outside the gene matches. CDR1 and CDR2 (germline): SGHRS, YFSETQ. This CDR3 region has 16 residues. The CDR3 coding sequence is TGCGCCAGCAGCTTATTAGCGGGGAAAGGATACAATGAGCAGTTCTTC. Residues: CASSLLAGKGYNEQFF.

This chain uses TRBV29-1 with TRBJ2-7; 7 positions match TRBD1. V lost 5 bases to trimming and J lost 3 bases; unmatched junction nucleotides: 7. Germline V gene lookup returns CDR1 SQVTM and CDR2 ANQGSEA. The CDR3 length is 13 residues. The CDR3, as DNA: TGCAGCGTTACCAGGACAGGTTACTACGAGCAGTACTTC. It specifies CSVTRTGYYEQYF.

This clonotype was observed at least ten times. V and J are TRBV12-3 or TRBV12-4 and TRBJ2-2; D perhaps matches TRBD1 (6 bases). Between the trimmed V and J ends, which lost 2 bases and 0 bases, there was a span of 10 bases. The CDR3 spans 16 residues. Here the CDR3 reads CASSLTGPTNTGELFF. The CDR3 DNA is TGTGCCAGCAGTTTAACAGGGCCCACGAACACCGGGGAGCTGTTTTTT.

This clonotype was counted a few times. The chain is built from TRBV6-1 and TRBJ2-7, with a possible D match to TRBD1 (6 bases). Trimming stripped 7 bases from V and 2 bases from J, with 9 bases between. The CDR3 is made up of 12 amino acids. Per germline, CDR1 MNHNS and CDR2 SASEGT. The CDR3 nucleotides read TGTGCCAGCATGCCAGGGGCCTACGAGCAGTACTTC. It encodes CASMPGAYEQYF.

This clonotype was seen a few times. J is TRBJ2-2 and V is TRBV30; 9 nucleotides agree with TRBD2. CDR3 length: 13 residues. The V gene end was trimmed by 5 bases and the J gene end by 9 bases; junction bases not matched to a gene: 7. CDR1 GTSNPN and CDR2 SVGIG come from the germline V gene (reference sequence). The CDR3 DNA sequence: TGTGCCTGGGAAGCGGGGGGCAGACGGGAGCTGTTTTTT. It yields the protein CAWEAGGRRELFF. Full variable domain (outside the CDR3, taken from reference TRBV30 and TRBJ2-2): SQTIHQWPATLVQPVGSPLSLECTVEGTSNPNLYWYRQAAGRGLQLLFYSVGIGQISSEVPQNLSASRPQDRQFILSSKKLLLSDSGFYLCAWEAGGRRELFFGEGSRLTVL.

CDR3 sequence (DNA): TGCGCCAGCAGCTTGGAGAACAACGGACTAGTTGACAATGAGCAGTTCTTC. Translated, it gives CASSLENNGLVDNEQFF. The rearrangement joins TRBV5-1 to TRBJ2-1; the match to TRBD2 covers 7 bases. This CDR3 region has 17 residues. Trimming at V came to 0 bases and at J to 5 bases, leaving 11 bases not matched to a gene. Germline lookup yields CDR1 SGHRS and CDR2 YFSETQ. The variable domain in full, with the rest retrieved from reference TRBV5-1 and TRBJ2-1, is KAGVTQTPRYLIKTRGQQVTLSCSPISGHRSVSWYQQTPGQGLQFLFEYFSETQRNKGNFPGRFSGRQFSNSRSEMNVSTLELGDSALYLCASSLENNGLVDNEQFFGPGTRLTVL.

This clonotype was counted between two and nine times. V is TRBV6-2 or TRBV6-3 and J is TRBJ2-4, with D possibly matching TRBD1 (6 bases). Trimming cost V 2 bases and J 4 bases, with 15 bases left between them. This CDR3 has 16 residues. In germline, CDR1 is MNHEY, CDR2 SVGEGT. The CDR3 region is CASSYQRQAGKNIQYF. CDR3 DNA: TGTGCCAGCAGTTACCAGCGACAGGCTGGGAAAAACATTCAGTACTTC.

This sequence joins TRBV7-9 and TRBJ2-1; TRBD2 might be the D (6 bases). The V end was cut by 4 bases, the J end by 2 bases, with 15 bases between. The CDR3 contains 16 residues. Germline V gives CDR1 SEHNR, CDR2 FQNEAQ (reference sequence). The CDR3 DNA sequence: TGTGCCAGCAGCTCTTCAATAGCGGTGGCCTACAATGAGCAGTTCTTC. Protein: CASSSSIAVAYNEQFF.

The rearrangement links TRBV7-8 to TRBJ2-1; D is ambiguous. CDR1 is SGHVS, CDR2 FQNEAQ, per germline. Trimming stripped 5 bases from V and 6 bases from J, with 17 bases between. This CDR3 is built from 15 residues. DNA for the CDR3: TGTGCCAGCAGCCACCCCGTTGGGCCCGTCAATGAGCAGTTCTTC. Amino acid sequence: CASSHPVGPVNEQFF.

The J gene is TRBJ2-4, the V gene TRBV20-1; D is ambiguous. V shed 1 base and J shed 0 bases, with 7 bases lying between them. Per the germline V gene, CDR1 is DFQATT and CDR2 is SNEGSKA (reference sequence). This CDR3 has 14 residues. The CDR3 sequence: CSARVVLAKNIQYF. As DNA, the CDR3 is TGCAGTGCTAGAGTGGTCCTAGCCAAAAACATTCAGTACTTC.